This TCR beta chain was identified during a study of blood T cell repertoires in COVID-19. For the study at large: The samples span acute and convalescent COVID-19 from the United States, Italy and Spain.

The CDR3 sequence is 13 residues long. Per the germline V gene, CDR1 is SGHTA and CDR2 is FQGTGA. Trimming stripped 6 bases from V and 5 bases from J, with 10 bases between. Assay used: immunoSEQ multiplex PCR; TCRdb lists only in-frame clones, some missing. The repertoire holds about 130,000 clones, with just under 85% as singletons. The sequence derives from a man over 45 who had recovered from COVID-19. J is TRBJ2-2 and V is TRBV7-3; D call uncertain. Source material: PBMCs or T cells enriched from blood (not recorded which). CDR3: CASSPYVTGELFF. The CDR3 coding sequence is TGTGCCAGCAGTCCCTACGTGACCGGGGAGCTGTTTTTT.